A single sample is the source of the 25 T cell receptor beta chains below, sequenced in a study of blood T cell repertoires in COVID-19. Profiled with immunoSEQ multiplex PCR; TCRdb holds only in-frame clones, not every one. The sample includes approximately 500,000 clones, approximately 88% of them seen just once. Source material: PBMCs or T cells enriched from blood (not recorded which). The receptors stem from a woman aged 40 to 50 who had recovered from COVID-19.

The V and J genes are TRBV21-1 and TRBJ2-7; the table's D call, TRBD1, was not checked against the DNA. TRBV21-1 is a pseudogene segment. The CDR3 length is 15 residues. The CDR3 loop is CASSNLGQESLEQYF. The CDR3 DNA follows: TGTGCCAGCAGCAACCTGGGACAGGAAAGCCTGGAGCAGTACTTC.

The V call is TRBV28, the J call TRBJ2-1, with 10 bases matching TRBD1. Germline CDR1 reads MDHEN; CDR2 reads SYDVKM. The CDR3 extends over 15 amino acids. Trimming removed 6 bases from V and 10 bases from J; junction bases left unmatched: 12. The DNA for the CDR3 is TGTGCCAGCAGAACTACCGGGACAGGGGTTTTCGAGCAGTTCTTC. It specifies CASRTTGTGVFEQFF.

This chain uses TRBV4-3 with TRBJ1-1, with no clear D. The CDR3 loop spans 13 amino acids. The V gene's germline CDR1 is LGHNA and CDR2 YSLEER. V was pared by 1 base and J by 3 bases, with 6 bases between. The CDR3 loop is CASSQGLHTEAFF. The CDR3 nucleotides read TGCGCCAGCAGCCAAGGACTGCACACTGAAGCTTTCTTT.

This clone was found once. The chain is built from TRBV6-5 and TRBJ1-2; the D gene is possibly TRBD1 (5 bases). V was shortened by 5 bases and J by 5 bases, with 15 bases between the two germline ends. Germline CDR1 and CDR2: MNHEY and SVGAGI. This CDR3 has 14 residues. The DNA of the CDR3 is TGTGCCAGCAGTACCTTGGACACGCTTTATGGCTACACCTTC. Translated: CASSTLDTLYGYTF.

This chain connects TRBV5-5 to TRBJ1-2, with D possibly being TRBD1 (5 bases). CDR1 SGHKS and CDR2 YYEKEE come from the germline V gene (reference sequence). This CDR3 spans 15 amino acids. The germline V and J ends were trimmed by 0 bases and 2 bases, with 11 bases remaining between them. This CDR3 is CASSLESKGNYGYTF. In DNA form, the CDR3 reads TGTGCCAGCAGCTTGGAAAGTAAGGGGAACTATGGCTACACCTTC.

This clone appeared once. V is TRBV29-1 and J is TRBJ2-7; perhaps TRBD1 as D (7 bases). The V gene's germline CDR1 is SQVTM and CDR2 ANQGSEA. This CDR3 contains 12 residues. Trimming pared 4 bases from V and 4 bases from J, leaving 11 bases between. The DNA for the CDR3 is TGCAGCGTTGGGCAGGGGGGATACGAGCAGTACTTC. As protein: CSVGQGGYEQYF.

The chain has TRBV28 and TRBJ2-7, with 14 nucleotides matching TRBD2. V gave up 3 bases and J gave up 3 bases; unmatched junction bases: 22. This CDR3 is built from 22 residues. Germline CDR1 and CDR2: MDHEN and SYDVKM. The CDR3 is CASSFGVGRKPGLAGELYEQYF. CDR3 in DNA: TGTGCCAGCAGTTTCGGGGTGGGGAGGAAGCCGGGACTAGCGGGAGAGCTCTACGAGCAGTACTTC.

This clone showed up just once. The chain has TRBV15 and TRBJ1-5; 8 bases align to TRBD1. The CDR3 runs to 18 residues. With V trimmed by 1 base and J by 8 bases, 16 bases remained unmatched. The germline gives CDR1 LNHNV, CDR2 YYDKDF (reference sequence). CDR3 residues: CATSRGGMAGDRFEPQHF. CDR3 DNA sequence: TGTGCCACCAGCAGAGGAGGAATGGCCGGGGACAGGTTCGAGCCCCAGCATTTT.

V usage is TRBV4-3 and J usage is TRBJ1-1; 9 bases line up with TRBD1. There are 13 residues in the CDR3. Germline CDR1 is LGHNA and CDR2 is YSLEER. Losses at the gene ends were 5 bases for V and 4 bases for J; bases not matched to a gene: 2. CDR3 sequence (DNA): TGCGCCAGCAGCTCGGACAGGGGCACTGAAGCTTTCTTT. Its protein product is CASSSDRGTEAFF.

This clone was seen only once. The V call is TRBV30, the J call TRBJ1-5; 9 positions agree with TRBD1. Germline CDR1 is GTSNPN and CDR2 is SVGIG (reference sequence). J gave up 5 bases and V 2 bases, and 13 bases lay outside the gene matches. The CDR3 runs to 17 residues. The CDR3 DNA reads TGTGCCTGGAGTCGACAGGGGGTGGCTTTTGGGGATCAGCCCCAGCATTTT. It translates to CAWSRQGVAFGDQPQHF.

This clone was recorded only once. This sequence joins TRBV27 and TRBJ2-3, with a tentative D call TRBD1 (5 bases). The CDR3 loop spans 14 amino acids. Germline V CDR1 and CDR2: MNHEY, SMNVEV (reference sequence). Trimming left V 7 bases short and J 6 bases short, with 17 bases between. CDR3 protein: CASTFLPGMDTQYF. CDR3 nucleotides: TGTGCCAGCACCTTTCTACCAGGGATGGATACGCAGTATTTT.

This chain links TRBV12-3 or TRBV12-4 with TRBJ2-1; the D gene is possibly TRBD2 (6 bases). Trimming cost V 6 bases and J 11 bases, with 17 bases left between them. The CDR3 consists of 13 residues. The CDR3 sequence: CASRGLSVSQQFF. DNA of the CDR3: TGTGCCAGCAGGGGACTTAGCGTGAGTCAGCAGTTCTTC.

This clone was counted between two and nine times. V is TRBV15 and J is TRBJ1-4, with 9 bases aligning to TRBD1. This CDR3 is 13 amino acids long. The V gene's germline CDR1 is LNHNV and CDR2 YYDKDF (reference sequence). J was trimmed by 6 bases and V by 7 bases; bases with no gene match: 3. The CDR3 region has the DNA TGTGCCACCAACAGGGGGCCATATGAAAAACTGTTTTTT. Its translation is CATNRGPYEKLFF.

V and J are TRBV5-5 and TRBJ2-2, with 9 bases lining up with TRBD1. The germline gives CDR1 SGHKS, CDR2 YYEKEE (reference sequence). There are 16 residues in the CDR3. J gave up 7 bases and V 0 bases, and 7 bases lay outside the gene matches. DNA of the CDR3: TGTGCCAGCAGCTTGGGCCGGACAGGGGCTAACGGGGAGCTGTTTTTT. Protein: CASSLGRTGANGELFF.

V gene TRBV19 combines with J gene TRBJ1-5; unclear D gene. With 6 bases removed from V and 3 bases from J, the gap between germline ends came to 6 bases. CDR1 is LNHDA and CDR2 is SQIVND in the germline V gene (reference sequence). This CDR3 is 12 amino acids long. The CDR3 DNA sequence: TGTGCCAGTAGCCTCTCCAATCAGCCCCAGCATTTT. Its translation is CASSLSNQPQHF.

The CDR3 loop is CASSRTTSGGYEQYF. The CDR3 coding sequence is TGCGCCAGCAGCAGGACCACTAGCGGGGGTTACGAGCAGTACTTC. The rearrangement uses TRBV4-3 and TRBJ2-7; 11 nucleotides match TRBD2. Losses at the gene ends were 5 bases for V and 4 bases for J; bases not matched to a gene: 7. CDR3 length: 15 residues. CDR1 and CDR2 (germline): LGHNA, YSLEER.

The chain employs TRBV9 and TRBJ1-2, with unresolved D. This CDR3 spans 16 amino acids. Germline V CDR1 and CDR2: SGDLS, YYNGEE. Between the trimmed V and J ends, which lost 1 base and 2 bases, there was a span of 15 bases. The CDR3 is CASSVHPTLTNYGYTF. The CDR3 DNA reads as TGTGCCAGCAGCGTACACCCCACACTAACCAACTATGGCTACACCTTC.

The chain is built from TRBV4-3 and TRBJ2-7; TRBD2 might be the D (7 bases). This CDR3 region has 15 residues. Germline CDR1 is LGHNA and CDR2 is YSLEER. Trimming left V 0 bases short and J 0 bases short, with 9 bases between. The CDR3 nucleotides read TGCGCCAGCAGCCAAGACGGGGGGCGCTCCTACGAGCAGTACTTC. This sequence encodes CASSQDGGRSYEQYF.

The rearrangement uses TRBV29-1 and TRBJ2-1, with 7 positions matching TRBD1. V lost 5 bases to trimming and J lost 6 bases; unmatched junction nucleotides: 4. There are 12 residues in the CDR3. The germline V gene has CDR1 SQVTM and CDR2 ANQGSEA. In DNA form, the CDR3 reads TGCAGCGTTAACCCAGGGGGCAATGAGCAGTTCTTC. This codes for CSVNPGGNEQFF.

The V call is TRBV7-2, the J call TRBJ1-1, with D perhaps matching TRBD1 (6 bases). Trimming removed 5 bases from V and 4 bases from J, with 11 bases in between. Germline V gene data show CDR1 as SGHTA and CDR2 as FQGNSA. The CDR3 sequence is 13 residues long. The CDR3 region is CASSPRQVTEAFF. The CDR3 DNA follows: TGTGCCAGCAGCCCCCGACAGGTCACTGAAGCTTTCTTT.

The genes are TRBV19 and TRBJ1-1; 7 bases align to TRBD1. The CDR3 has 15 residues. V lost 3 bases, J lost 7 bases, and 11 bases stayed unmatched. Germline V gene data show CDR1 as LNHDA and CDR2 as SQIVND (reference sequence). CDR3 coding DNA: TGTGCCAGTAGTATTTTCGGGACAGAGGTTGGTGAAGCTTTCTTT. Amino acid sequence: CASSIFGTEVGEAFF.

The chain combines TRBV7-2 with TRBJ2-7; the match to TRBD2 covers 8 bases. The germline CDR1 and CDR2 sequences are SGHTA and FQGNSA. V was pared by 0 bases and J by 5 bases, with 12 bases of the junction left unmatched. The CDR3 totals 17 residues. The CDR3 DNA is TGTGCCAGCAGCTTAGCGCTTGCGGGAGGTGCTTCCCACGAGCAGTACTTC. It codes for CASSLALAGGASHEQYF.

The V and J genes are TRBV7-2 and TRBJ2-3, with D possibly matching TRBD1 (6 bases). The V gene lost 2 bases and the J gene lost 0 bases, with 18 bases spanning the gap. In germline, CDR1 is SGHTA, CDR2 FQGNSA. The CDR3 has 18 residues. The CDR3 DNA reads TGTGCCAGCAGCTTACTAGGGGGTCCCGCCTTAAGCACAGATACGCAGTATTTT. Residues: CASSLLGGPALSTDTQYF.

This chain connects TRBV19 to TRBJ1-1; 8 nucleotides align to TRBD1. After removal of 3 bases from V and 3 bases from J, the junction contained 0 bases not matched to a gene. From germline, CDR1 is LNHDA and CDR2 SQIVND (reference sequence). The CDR3 extends over 13 amino acids. The CDR3, as DNA: TGTGCCAGTAGTATGGACAGGGACACTGAAGCTTTCTTT. It specifies CASSMDRDTEAFF.

V gene TRBV7-9 combines with J gene TRBJ2-7; 9 nucleotides align to TRBD1. Trimming took 3 bases from V and 4 from J; bases not matched to a gene: 1. Germline V gene lookup returns CDR1 SEHNR and CDR2 FQNEAQ (reference sequence). The CDR3 has 13 residues. The CDR3 loop is CASSFGQGYEQYF. The CDR3 DNA follows: TGTGCCAGCAGCTTTGGACAGGGGTACGAGCAGTACTTC.